This TCR beta chain was documented in a study of T cells expressing NK-cell markers. Study-level background: Seven HCMV-seropositive donors and one seronegative donor made up the eight sequenced donors.

Regarding this clonotype: No antigen is known for it.

5'RACE template switching with UMIs produced the TCR beta cDNA. TCRdb reprocessed the 5' RACE reads, with one entry per CDR3 protein and no DNA. The table for this sample gives about 460,000 distinct CDR3 sequences. The germline gives CDR1 DFQATT, CDR2 SNEGSKA (reference sequence). The length of the CDR3 is 13 residues. Whole-study results and caveats: Dominant NKG2C+ clonotypes accounted for roughly 1.0-8% of CD8+ T cells in roughly 6 donors.

Material: blood T cells: a sorted CD56 or NKG2C T cell subset, CD4+ or CD8+ T cells, or bulk PBMC T cells (not recorded which). The clonotype originates from a woman between 45 and 65 years old in good health. V and J are TRBV20-1 and TRBJ1-6; the TCRdb call, TRBD1, lacks DNA for checking. CDR3 amino acids: CSAEDRSFSPLHF.